This T cell receptor (beta chain) was sequenced during a study of CD8 T cells in ankylosing spondylitis. This clonotype was detected many times. Its antigen is undetermined. Quantitative 5'-RACE with molecular barcodes produced the TCR beta libraries. TCRdb passed the 5' RACE reads through MiXCR, listing each CDR3 protein once. The table has roughly 160,000 distinct CDR3 sequences, 11% seen once. Study-level points and caveats: Reports say disease-linked clones showed up significantly more in matched ankylosing spondylitis synovial fluid. Disease-linked clones bore a CD8+ phenotype and were relatively rare in peripheral blood.

This CDR3 region has 16 residues. Germline trimming cut 6 bases from V and 0 bases from J; bases unmatched to any gene: 9. J is TRBJ2-3 and V is TRBV12-3 or TRBV12-4, with 7 nucleotides matching TRBD1. The receptor's source is a male donor with ankylosing spondylitis or in good health (not recorded which). Sequencing was carried out using blood, either unsorted or a sorted T cell fraction (not recorded which). The CDR3 nucleotides are TGTGCCAGCAGCTTGGTGGACAGGAGTAGCACAGATACGCAGTATTTT. It yields the protein CASSLVDRSSTDTQYF.